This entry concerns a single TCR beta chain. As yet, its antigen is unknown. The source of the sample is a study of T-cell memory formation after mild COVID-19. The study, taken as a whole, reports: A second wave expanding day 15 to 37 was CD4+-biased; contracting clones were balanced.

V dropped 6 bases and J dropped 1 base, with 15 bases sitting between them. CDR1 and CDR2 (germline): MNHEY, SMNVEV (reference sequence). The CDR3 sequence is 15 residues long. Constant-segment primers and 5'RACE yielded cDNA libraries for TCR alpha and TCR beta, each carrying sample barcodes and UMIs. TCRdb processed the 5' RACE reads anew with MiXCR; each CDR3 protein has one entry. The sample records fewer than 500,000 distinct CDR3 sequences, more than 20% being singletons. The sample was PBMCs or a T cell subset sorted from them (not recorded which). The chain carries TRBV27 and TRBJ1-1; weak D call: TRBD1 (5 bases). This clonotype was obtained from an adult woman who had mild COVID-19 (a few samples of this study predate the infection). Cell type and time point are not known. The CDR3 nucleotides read TGTGCCAGCAGGGCTAAAACAGGTTGGAACACTGAAGCTTTCTTT. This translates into CASRAKTGWNTEAFF.